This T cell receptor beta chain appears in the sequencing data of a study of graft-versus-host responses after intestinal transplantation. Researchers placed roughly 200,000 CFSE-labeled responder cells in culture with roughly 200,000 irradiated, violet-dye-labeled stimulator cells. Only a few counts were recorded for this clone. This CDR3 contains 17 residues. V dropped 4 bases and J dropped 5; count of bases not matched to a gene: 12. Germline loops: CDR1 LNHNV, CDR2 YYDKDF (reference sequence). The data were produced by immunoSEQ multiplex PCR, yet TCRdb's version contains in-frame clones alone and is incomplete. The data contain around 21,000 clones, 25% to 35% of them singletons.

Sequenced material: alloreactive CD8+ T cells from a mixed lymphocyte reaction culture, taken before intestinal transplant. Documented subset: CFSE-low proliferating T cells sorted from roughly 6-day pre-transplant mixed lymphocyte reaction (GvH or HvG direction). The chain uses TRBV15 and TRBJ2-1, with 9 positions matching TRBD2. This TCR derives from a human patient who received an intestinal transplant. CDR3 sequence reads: CATSIVGGAGGHNEQFF. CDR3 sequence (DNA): TGTGCCACCAGCATCGTGGGTGGGGCGGGAGGGCACAATGAGCAGTTCTTC.